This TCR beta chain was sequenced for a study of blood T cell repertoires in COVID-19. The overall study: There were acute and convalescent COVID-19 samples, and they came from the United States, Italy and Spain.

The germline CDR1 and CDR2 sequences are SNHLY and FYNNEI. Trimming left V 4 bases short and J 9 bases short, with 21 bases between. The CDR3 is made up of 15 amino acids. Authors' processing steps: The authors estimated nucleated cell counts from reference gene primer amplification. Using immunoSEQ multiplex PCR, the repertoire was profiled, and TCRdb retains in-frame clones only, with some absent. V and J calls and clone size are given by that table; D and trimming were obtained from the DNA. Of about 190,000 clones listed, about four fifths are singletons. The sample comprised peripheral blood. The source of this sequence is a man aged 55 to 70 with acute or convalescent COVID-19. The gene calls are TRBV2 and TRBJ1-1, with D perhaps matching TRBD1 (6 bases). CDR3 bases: TGTGCCAGCAGTGTGGGAATAGGTAGGGGGACCAAAGCTTTCTTT. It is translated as CASSVGIGRGTKAFF. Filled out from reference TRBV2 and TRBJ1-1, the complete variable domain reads EPEVTQTPSHQVTQMGQEVILRCVPISNHLYFYWYRQILGQKVEFLVSFYNNEISEKSEIFDDQFSVERPDGSNFTLKIRSTKLEDSAMYFCASSVGIGRGTKAFFGQGTRLTVV.